Listed below are T cell receptor beta chains from one sample, sequenced in a study of cytomegalovirus exposure and HLA in healthy donors. This table comes from immunoSEQ multiplex PCR, and its TCRdb copy is limited to in-frame clones, with some not included. The sample records approximately 89,000 clones, less than 65% being singletons. The sequenced material came from PBMCs. The receptors were sampled from a woman in her twenties or thirties in good health and CMV-seropositive. The CDR3 runs from the conserved cysteine through the conserved F or W. A D gene is named only where the DNA matches it firmly. The size entry is marked missing in some rows and otherwise reads once, few, many or a size class.

j_call d_call v_call clone_size cdr3_nt cdr3_aa
TRBJ2-7 TRBD2 TRBV5-8 . TGTGCCAGCGTCCAGCACCGGGGGGTCTACGAGCAGTACTTC CASVQHRGVYEQYF
TRBJ1-2 . TRBV9 . TGTGCCAGCAGCGCCGAAAGGGGTCACGGCTACACCTTC CASSAERGHGYTF
TRBJ2-1 TRBD1 TRBV2 . TGTGCCAGCGAAAGGGACAGCTCCTACAATGAGCAGTTCTTC CASERDSSYNEQFF
TRBJ2-5 TRBD2 TRBV14 . TGTGCCAGCAGAGCGGGGTCTGGGGGAGAGACCCAGTACTTC CASRAGSGGETQYF
TRBJ1-2 TRBD1 TRBV19 . TGTGCCAGTAGTAAAGGGACAGGGTACGATGGCTACACCTTC CASSKGTGYDGYTF
TRBJ2-3 TRBD2 TRBV7-2 . TGTGCCAGCAGCTCGGGACTAGCGGGGGGGCCAGATACGCAGTATTTT CASSSGLAGGPDTQYF
TRBJ1-1 TRBD1 TRBV19 . TGTGCCAGTACCCAGGACAGGGTAGGGCAGAACACTGAAGCTTTCTTT CASTQDRVGQNTEAFF
TRBJ2-7 . TRBV9 . TGTGCCAGCAGCGTAGAGCCGGGGAGCTCCTACGAGCAGTACTTC CASSVEPGSSYEQYF
TRBJ2-1 . TRBV5-1 once TGCGCCAGCAGGCTCGACATCTACAATGAGCAGTTCTTC CASRLDIYNEQFF
TRBJ1-1 . TRBV6-4 . TGTGCCAGCAGTGAGGGACAAGGGAACACTGAAGCTTTCTTT CASSEGQGNTEAFF
TRBJ1-1 . TRBV15 . TGTGCCACCAGTGCCGGACTCTCTCAAGCTTTCTTT CATSAGLSQAFF
TRBJ2-1 TRBD2 TRBV12-5 . TGTGCTAGTGGTTTTGGCGGGGGGGCCAGGGATGAGCAGTTCTTC CASGFGGGARDEQFF
TRBJ1-1 TRBD1 TRBV4-3 few TGCGCCAGCAGCTTGGGCAGGGGGCTGACTGAAGCTTTCTTT CASSLGRGLTEAFF
TRBJ1-2 . TRBV29-1 few TGCAGCGTTCATGAGTATGGCTACACCTTC CSVHEYGYTF
TRBJ2-3 . TRBV6-5 . TGTGCCAGCAGTCGGGGAAGGGTGAGCACAGATACGCAGTATTTT CASSRGRVSTDTQYF
TRBJ2-3 . TRBV7-9 . TGTGCCAGCAGCTTAGAGGGTGGAGGGACGCAGTATTTT CASSLEGGGTQYF
TRBJ1-2 TRBD1 TRBV5-1 . TGCGCCAGCCAGCCCGGACAGGGGCGATTTAACTATGGCTACACCTTC CASQPGQGRFNYGYTF
TRBJ2-1 . TRBV5-1 . TGCGCCAGCAGCTTTAATCTAGGTCTAAACGGTGAGCAGTTCTTC CASSFNLGLNGEQFF
TRBJ2-1 . TRBV6-5 . TGTGCCAGCAGTTACTCCGCGGGGAGCTCCTACAATGAGCAGTTCTTC CASSYSAGSSYNEQFF
TRBJ2-2 . TRBV19 . TGTGCCAGTAGTATAGAGAGGGCGAAGCGGACCGGGGAGCTGTTTTTT CASSIERAKRTGELFF
TRBJ1-4 TRBD1 TRBV19 few TGTGCCAGTAGTATAGACAGGGGGCGCCTTGAAAAACTGTTTTTT CASSIDRGRLEKLFF
TRBJ1-6 TRBD1 TRBV5-1 . TGCGCCAGCAGCCCTGACAGGGCAAGTTCACCCCTCCACTTT CASSPDRASSPLHF
TRBJ2-7 . TRBV11-2 . TGTGCCAGCAGCTTAGGCCTTACGGCCGGGTACGAGCAGTACTTC CASSLGLTAGYEQYF
TRBJ2-7 . TRBV6-1 . TGTGCCAGCAGTCTGAGCTCCTACGAGCAGTACTTC CASSLSSYEQYF
TRBJ1-3 . TRBV6-5 . TGTGCCAGCAAGAGGGAACGGTCCTCTGGAAACACCATATATTTT CASKRERSSGNTIYF
TRBJ2-7 TRBD1 TRBV4-3 . TGCGCCAGCAGTGAGCCGGGACAGGGTAGGAGGGGGTACTACGAGCAGTACTTC CASSEPGQGRRGYYEQYF
TRBJ2-1 . TRBV7-9 . TGTGCCAGCAGCCCCGCCGGCGGGGTGCGGGGTGAGCAGTTCTTC CASSPAGGVRGEQFF
TRBJ1-5 TRBD1 TRBV4-3 . TGCGCCAGCAGCCGGACAGGGGCTGAGCCCCAGCATTTT CASSRTGAEPQHF
TRBJ2-1 . TRBV12-1 . TGTGCCAGCAGCTTTGTGTGTGACAGGGAGAATGAGCAGTTCTTC CASSFVCDRENEQFF
TRBJ1-2 . TRBV18 . TGTGCCAGCTCACCACGTTCAACAGGCTTTGACTATGGCTACACCTTC CASSPRSTGFDYGYTF
TRBJ2-1 TRBD2 TRBV5-4 . TGTGCCAGCAGCTTGGCACTAGCGGGGGCCGAGGGTGAGCAGTTCTTC CASSLALAGAEGEQFF
TRBJ1-2 . TRBV7-2 . TGTGCCAGCGGGCGGGGAGCTTACTCTAACTATGGCTACACCTTC CASGRGAYSNYGYTF
TRBJ2-1 . TRBV7-9 once TGTGCCAGCAGCTCTCCCGGATACGGACGGGGCAATGAGCAGTTCTTC CASSSPGYGRGNEQFF
TRBJ1-4 TRBD1 TRBV6-6 . TGTGCCAGCAGTTCGGACAGGGGGCACGAAAAACTGTTTTTT CASSSDRGHEKLFF
TRBJ2-1 . TRBV2 . TGTGCCAGCAACCCCCAGGGGTTGGGCTACAATGAGCAGTTCTTC CASNPQGLGYNEQFF
TRBJ1-1 TRBD1 TRBV2 . TGTGCCAGCACCGGACAGGGGGGGAATGAAGCTTTCTTT CASTGQGGNEAFF
TRBJ1-2 TRBD1 TRBV7-8 once TGTGCCAGCAGCTTCAGGGACAGGGGAGGCTATGGCTACACCTTC CASSFRDRGGYGYTF
TRBJ2-1 . TRBV7-8 few TGTGCCAGCAGCCCAATACAGGGTTCCAATGAGCAGTTCTTC CASSPIQGSNEQFF
TRBJ1-6 TRBD1 TRBV30 few TGTGCCTGGAGGGGACAGGGGGAGTATAATTCACCCCTCCACTTT CAWRGQGEYNSPLHF
TRBJ1-1 TRBD1 TRBV4-2 . TGTGCCAGCAGCCAAGATCGGGAAGGGGGCAAGAACACTGAAGCTTTCTTT CASSQDREGGKNTEAFF
TRBJ1-4 . TRBV19 . TGTGCCAGTAGTAAGGCTCGACAGAAGGATGAAAAACTGTTTTTT CASSKARQKDEKLFF
TRBJ2-1 TRBD2 TRBV7-2 . TGTGCCAGCAGCCGCATCGTGGCTAGCGGGGGATACAATGAGCAGTTCTTC CASSRIVASGGYNEQFF
TRBJ1-6 . TRBV7-8 . TGTGCCAGCAGCTTACAGTCCTCGACAGCAAATAATTCACCCCTCCACTTT CASSLQSSTANNSPLHF
TRBJ2-5 . TRBV5-5 . TGTGCCAGCAGCAAGGACTCTGAGACCCAGTACTTC CASSKDSETQYF
TRBJ1-2 TRBD1 TRBV18 . TGTGCCAGCTCACTCCCGGGACAGGGGGCCTTCTATGGCTACACCTTC CASSLPGQGAFYGYTF
TRBJ2-1 TRBD2 TRBV7-9 . TGTGCCAGCAGCTTCAGCGGGGGATGGGAGCAGTTCTTC CASSFSGGWEQFF
TRBJ2-7 . TRBV5-6 few TGTGCCAGCAGCATAGCCTACAGGGACTCCTACGAGCAGTACTTC CASSIAYRDSYEQYF
TRBJ1-4 . TRBV5-1 few TGCGCCAGCAGCTTCGGCATTTTAGAGGGAGGTTATGAAAAACTGTTTTTT CASSFGILEGGYEKLFF
TRBJ2-5 TRBD2 TRBV4-1 few TGCGCCAGCAGCCAAGGAACCCTAGCGGGGGGGCTGGTGAGAGAGACCCAGTACTTC CASSQGTLAGGLVRETQYF
TRBJ2-7 TRBD2 TRBV30 . TGTGCCTGGAGCGGACTAGCGGGGACCGAGCAGTACTTC CAWSGLAGTEQYF
TRBJ2-1 TRBD2 TRBV18 . TGTGCCAGCTCTCCGACTAGCGGGGGGACCAATGAGCAGTTCTTC CASSPTSGGTNEQFF
TRBJ2-7 . TRBV7-6 . TGTGCCAGCAGCCCCCTCGGCAGGAATACCTACGAGCAGTACTTC CASSPLGRNTYEQYF
TRBJ2-1 TRBD2 TRBV6-5 . TGTGCCAGCAGGGTTAGCGGGGGGCTTGAGTTCTTC CASRVSGGLEFF
TRBJ1-6 . TRBV30 once TGTGCCTGGAGTAATAGGGTAGTGGGGAGTTCACCCCTCCACTTT CAWSNRVVGSSPLHF
TRBJ1-2 . TRBV5-6 . TGTGCCAGCAGCTTGGCGGAGGGCAGGGCCATAGATGGCTACACCTTC CASSLAEGRAIDGYTF
TRBJ2-5 . TRBV2 . TGTGCCAGCAAGTCAGAGGGAGAGACCCAGTACTTC CASKSEGETQYF
TRBJ2-7 TRBD2 TRBV7-2 few TGTGCCAGCAGCTTAGCCCCAACTAGCGGCGAGCAGTACTTC CASSLAPTSGEQYF
TRBJ1-2 . TRBV6-5 . TGTGCCAGCAGTATATCCTGGGGAACAGGAGGCTACACCTTC CASSISWGTGGYTF
TRBJ1-3 TRBD1 TRBV6-5 few TGTGCCAGCAGTTCTTCCGGGACAGGGCAAGGAAACACCATATATTTT CASSSSGTGQGNTIYF
TRBJ2-1 . TRBV27 few TGTGCCAGCAGTTTTCAGAAAAAATCCTACAATGAGCAGTTCTTC CASSFQKKSYNEQFF